The present TCR beta chain was sequenced within a study of regulatory T cells in long-lasting Graves disease. HTBI primers from iRepertoire and Arm-PCR of CDR3 regions yielded the TCR beta libraries. One entry per CDR3 protein results from TCRdb running MiXCR on the multiplex PCR reads. The sample includes about 210,000 distinct CDR3 sequences, about 19% seen only once; the top ten take roughly 12%. Time point given: newly diagnosed GD, antithyroid drugs for less than 3 months. Preparation of the TCR library used RNA extracted from PBMCs. Study findings and constraints: With persistent disease, TRBV28, TRBJ1-2 and TRBJ2-5 were the favored segments.

This CDR3 has 15 amino acids. The V end was cut by 6 bases, the J end by 9 bases, with 24 bases between. This clonotype was seen at least ten times. Antigen unknown. These data are also associated with another study on T cells in Graves' hyperthyroidism and ophthalmopathy.

The sample here was peripheral blood mononuclear cells (PBMCs), taken at new diagnosis, from a patient treated with antithyroid drugs. The TCR comes from a woman between 25 and 40 years old with Graves disease. This chain links TRBV6-7 with TRBJ2-7; either TRBD1 or TRBD2 may fit D (6 bases each). TRBV6-7 is filed as an ORF, its function uncertain. CDR3 sequence: CASRPGLGGGRRQYF. For the CDR3, the DNA is TGTGCCAGCAGGCCCGGGCTCGGTGGGGGGCGGAGGCAGTACTTC.